The T cell receptor (beta chain) described here comes from a study of T cell changes during pregnancy in multiple sclerosis. V shed 5 bases and J 4 bases; nucleotides not matched to a gene: 7. From germline, CDR1 is SGHAT and CDR2 FQNNGV. This CDR3 spans 14 amino acids. Assay: immunoSEQ multiplex PCR; the TCRdb copy retains only in-frame clones and omits some. The profile shows 70,000 to 80,000 clones, about nine tenths of them singletons. J is TRBJ2-7 and V is TRBV11-2, with TRBD2 matching over 8 bases. Source: CD4+ T cells from peripheral blood mononuclear cells, taken before pregnancy. This TCR came from a female donor with multiple sclerosis, enrolled in a pregnancy study. This CDR3 reads CASSPREGRYEQYF. CDR3 sequence (DNA): TGTGCCAGCAGCCCCCGGGAGGGGAGGTACGAGCAGTACTTC.